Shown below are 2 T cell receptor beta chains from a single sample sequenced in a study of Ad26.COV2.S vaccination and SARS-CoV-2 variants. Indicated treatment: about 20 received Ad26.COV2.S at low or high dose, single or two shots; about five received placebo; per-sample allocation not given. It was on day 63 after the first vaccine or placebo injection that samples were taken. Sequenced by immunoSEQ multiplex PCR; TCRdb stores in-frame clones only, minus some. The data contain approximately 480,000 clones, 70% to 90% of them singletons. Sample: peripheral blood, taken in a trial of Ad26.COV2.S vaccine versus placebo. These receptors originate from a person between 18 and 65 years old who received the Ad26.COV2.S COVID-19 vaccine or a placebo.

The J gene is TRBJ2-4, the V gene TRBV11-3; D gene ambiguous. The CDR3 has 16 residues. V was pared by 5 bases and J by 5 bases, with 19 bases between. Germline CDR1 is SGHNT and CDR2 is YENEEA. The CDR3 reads CASSPAGPAGQNIQYF. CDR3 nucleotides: TGTGCCAGCAGCCCTGCCGGGCCCGCAGGCCAAAACATTCAGTACTTC.

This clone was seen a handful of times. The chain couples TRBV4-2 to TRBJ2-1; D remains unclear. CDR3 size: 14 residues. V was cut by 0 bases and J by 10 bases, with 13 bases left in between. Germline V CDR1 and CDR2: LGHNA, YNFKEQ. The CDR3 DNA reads TGTGCCAGCAGCCAAGATCAAGTGGGCGGCGAGCAGTTCTTC. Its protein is CASSQDQVGGEQFF.